The 10 T cell receptor beta chains reported below all come from one sample, sequenced in a study of cytomegalovirus exposure and HLA in healthy donors. PCR primers comprised 60 Vbeta and 13 Jbeta primers. Measured with immunoSEQ multiplex PCR; TCRdb has only the in-frame clones, and not every one. The profile shows about 70,000 clones, about 74% of them singletons. Sequencing input: PBMCs. The receptors stem from a woman in her sixties in good health and CMV-seropositive.

V and J are TRBV5-1 and TRBJ2-7; 9 nucleotides line up with TRBD1. This CDR3 region has 16 residues. V shed 4 bases, J shed 2 bases, and the junction held 10 bases outside the gene matches. Germline-derived CDR1 and CDR2 are SGHRS and YFSETQ. The CDR3: CASSLTGDRDPYEQYF. For the CDR3, the DNA is TGCGCCAGCAGCCTGACAGGGGACAGGGATCCCTACGAGCAGTACTTC. Combining the CDR3 with reference TRBV5-1 and TRBJ2-7 gives the whole variable domain KAGVTQTPRYLIKTRGQQVTLSCSPISGHRSVSWYQQTPGQGLQFLFEYFSETQRNKGNFPGRFSGRQFSNSRSEMNVSTLELGDSALYLCASSLTGDRDPYEQYFGPGTRLTVT.

This clone appeared once. The chain couples TRBV4-1 to TRBJ2-5, with D unresolved. Germline CDR1 and CDR2: MGHRA and YSYEKL. V lost 1 base to trimming and J lost 8 bases, with 23 bases between them. The CDR3 covers 17 residues. CDR3 bases: TGCGCCAGCAGCCAAGCCACCTTGGGCTATCAGCTAAGCACCCAGTACTTC. Encoded protein: CASSQATLGYQLSTQYF.

This clone was counted only a few times. The conserved phenylalanine or tryptophan normally closing the CDR3 is absent here, so this likely arose from a read error. The chain recombines TRBV30 with TRBJ1-3; tentatively, D is TRBD1 (5 bases). This CDR3 is built from 16 residues. Trimming shortened V by 5 bases and J by 3 bases, and 20 bases separated the two germline ends. Looked up from germline, CDR1 is GTSNPN and CDR2 is SVGIG (reference sequence). The CDR3 sequence is CAWSLPDRSLGNTIYV. The DNA for the CDR3 is TGTGCCTGGTCCCTCCCCGACAGAAGCCTTGGAAACACCATATATGTT.

Comment on this clone: The junction and the germline gene differ at one end; a read error may be behind it. The V and J genes are TRBV7-9 and TRBJ1-2; D unclear. This CDR3 comprises 12 residues. The germline CDR1 and CDR2 sequences are SEHNR and FQNEAQ (reference sequence). CDR3 sequence: CASSLARPGFGF. The CDR3 nucleotides read TGTGCCAGCAGCTTAGCCCGTCCGGGATTCGGTTTC.

A few counts support this clone. The CDR3 region has the DNA TGTGCCAGCAGCTTATCAGGGATCAACACTGAAGCTTTCTTT. Residues: CASSLSGINTEAFF. The rearrangement joins TRBV7-2 to TRBJ1-1; possible D gene TRBD1, 5 bases. CDR1 SGHTA and CDR2 FQGNSA come from the germline V gene. The CDR3 totals 14 residues. V was cut by 2 bases and J by 2 bases, with 9 bases left in between.

With respect to this clone: In the same sample, other DNA sequences code for this CDR3. The CDR3 nucleotides read TGCGCCAGCAGCCCTGACATAGCTAACTATGGCTACACCTTC. This codes for CASSPDIANYGYTF. The genes are TRBV5-1 and TRBJ1-2; the D is unclear. The germline V gene has CDR1 SGHRS and CDR2 YFSETQ. The CDR3 consists of 14 residues. The V end was cut by 4 bases, the J end by 0 bases, with 10 bases between.

Of note for this clone: No conserved phenylalanine or tryptophan is present at the end of the CDR3, so a read error is the likely explanation. This chain joins TRBV4-1 and TRBJ1-5; D not resolved. Germline CDR1 is MGHRA and CDR2 is YSYEKL. Between the trimmed V and J ends, which lost 6 bases and 6 bases, there was a span of 15 bases. CDR3 length: 14 residues. The CDR3 loop is CASRPGLESQPQHV. For the CDR3, the DNA is TGCGCCAGCAGACCAGGACTGGAGAGTCAGCCCCAGCATGTT.

The table lists this clone with a few counts. The rearrangement uses TRBV25-1 and TRBJ1-1; D unresolved. The length of the CDR3 is 15 residues. Between the trimmed V and J ends, which lost 5 bases and 2 bases, there was a span of 15 bases. Germline CDR1 reads MGHDK; CDR2 reads SYGVNS. The CDR3 loop reads CASSPLTEYNTEAFF. The CDR3 DNA reads as TGTGCCAGCAGTCCCCTGACGGAGTACAACACTGAAGCTTTCTTT.

The chain is built from TRBV7-9 and TRBJ1-1, with 8 bases that match TRBD1. V shed 5 bases, J shed 0 bases, and the junction held 5 bases outside the gene matches. The CDR3 spans 15 residues. Germline V gives CDR1 SEHNR, CDR2 FQNEAQ (reference sequence). CDR3: CASSKRTGMNTEAFF. For the CDR3, the DNA is TGTGCCAGCAGCAAAAGGACAGGGATGAACACTGAAGCTTTCTTT.

This sequence joins TRBV9 and TRBJ1-3; D remains unclear. CDR1 SGDLS and CDR2 YYNGEE come from the germline V gene. The length of the CDR3 is 15 residues. V was trimmed by 0 bases and J by 0 bases, leaving 7 bases between them. DNA for the CDR3: TGTGCCAGCAGCGTAGACAGCTTCTCTGGAAACACCATATATTTT. Its translation is CASSVDSFSGNTIYF.